The 30 T cell receptor beta chains below all came from one sample that was sequenced in a study of T cell repertoires in cytomegalovirus infection (dated by TCRdb to about 2019). Their cognate antigens are unknown. Reading the label with the study, this specimen's treatment or condition is: in vitro stimulation with specific CMV peptide epitopes to enrich CMV-specific T cells. Sequencing was carried out with an Illumina HiSeq 1500. TCRdb reprocessed the public reads (quality trimming at Q25 with fastp, clone calling with MiXCR) and kept in-frame beta chains. One record per CDR3 amino acid sequence lists the most common genes and DNA. The sample includes around 570,000 distinct CDR3 sequences, with 40% observed a single time. The top ten hold 48% of the sample. The source was cultured PBMCs, collected from culture after CMV antigen stimulation. Every receptor here comes from a human donor in good health (CMV status not recorded). Some clones in this sample may be carry-over from other donors' samples.

This clonotype has only a few counts. This sequence joins TRBV6-2 or TRBV6-3 and TRBJ2-1, with 8 nucleotides matching TRBD2. This CDR3 has 16 amino acids. V was clipped by 5 bases and J by 10 bases; unmatched bases: 16. Germline CDR1 and CDR2: MNHEY and SVGEGT. CDR3 in amino acids: CASSQQSPGLADEQFF. As DNA, the CDR3 is TGTGCCAGCAGTCAACAATCCCCCGGACTAGCAGACGAGCAGTTCTTC.

The chain recombines TRBV5-3 with TRBJ2-7; D uncertain. TRBV5-3 is marked as an open reading frame, function uncertain. The CDR3 totals 17 residues. V gave up 0 bases and J gave up 3 bases, with 19 bases separating them. The CDR3 protein is CARSLGLLPALFYEQYF. The CDR3 DNA is TGTGCCAGAAGCTTGGGTCTTCTTCCTGCGCTTTTCTACGAGCAGTACTTC.

V is TRBV5-4 and J is TRBJ2-1; D uncertain. CDR3 length equals 12 residues. V shed 6 bases and J shed 0 bases, with 4 bases lying between them. CDR1 SGHNT and CDR2 YYREEE come from the germline V gene (reference sequence). CDR3 sequence (DNA): TGTGCCAGCACCGGCTCCTACAATGAGCAGTTCTTC. Translation gives CASTGSYNEQFF.

Remarks on this clonotype: A read error may explain this, as a much larger clone is one base away. J is TRBJ2-7 and V is TRBV12-3 or TRBV12-4; 9 nucleotides agree with TRBD2. V trimming: 4 bases; J trimming: 0 bases; junction bases outside the gene matches: 1. This CDR3 has 14 amino acids. Here the CDR3 reads CASSWTSASYEQYF. Written as DNA, the CDR3 is TGTGCCAGCAGTTGGACTAGCGCCTCCTACGAGCAGTACTTC.

There are a few counts of this clonotype. In DNA, the CDR3 is TGTGCCAGCAGTTACCAGGGGGCCCCCGGGGAGCTGTTTTTT. Protein sequence: CASSYQGAPGELFF. The chain has TRBV6-6 and TRBJ2-2, with TRBD1 matching over 8 bases. With V trimmed by 2 bases and J by 6 bases, 2 bases remained unmatched. CDR1 MNHNY and CDR2 SVGAGI come from the germline V gene (reference sequence). The CDR3 is made up of 14 amino acids.

CDR3 in DNA: TGTGCCAGCAGCCACACTAGCGGACTAACCTACGAGCAGTACTTC. Translated: CASSHTSGLTYEQYF. This rearrangement joins TRBV5-5 to TRBJ2-7; 8 positions match TRBD2. In germline, CDR1 is SGHKS, CDR2 YYEKEE (reference sequence). V trimming: 4 bases; J trimming: 2 bases; junction bases outside the gene matches: 8. This CDR3 has 15 residues.

The chain recombines TRBV28 with TRBJ2-1; D uncertain. V dropped 7 bases and J dropped 7 bases, with 8 bases sitting between them. The CDR3 has 11 amino acids. The germline V gene encodes CDR1 MDHEN and CDR2 SYDVKM. CDR3 amino acids: CASTLVNEQFF. CDR3 sequence (DNA): TGTGCCAGCACCCTGGTGAATGAGCAGTTCTTC. Full variable domain (remainder filled in from reference TRBV28 and TRBJ2-1): DVKVTQSSRYLVKRTGEKVFLECVQDMDHENMFWYRQDPGLGLRLIYFSYDVKMKEKGDIPEGYSVSREKKERFSLILESASTNQTSMYLCASTLVNEQFFGPGTRLTVL.

The chain has TRBV6-4 and TRBJ2-3; maybe TRBD2 (5 bases). This CDR3 region has 14 residues. V lost 0 bases to trimming and J lost 5 bases, with 9 bases between them. Germline V lookup: CDR1 MRHNA, CDR2 SNTAGT. DNA for the CDR3: TGTGCCAGCAGTGACTCGATTGAGGGAGATACGCAGTATTTT. The encoded protein is CASSDSIEGDTQYF.

The gene calls are TRBV5-6 and TRBJ2-5, with TRBD1 matching 7 bases. CDR1 and CDR2 (germline): SGHDT, YYEEEE. The junction had 15 bases not matched to a gene; V was cut back by 0 bases and J by 1 base. CDR3 length equals 19 residues. CDR3 residues: CASSLAEGAYPVFQETQYF. CDR3 DNA sequence: TGTGCCAGCAGCTTGGCCGAGGGGGCGTACCCCGTTTTCCAAGAGACCCAGTACTTC.

This clonotype has more than one count but fewer than ten. The chain has TRBV7-2 and TRBJ2-7, with D hard to call. In germline, CDR1 is SGHTA, CDR2 FQGNSA. The CDR3 contains 13 residues. V lost 5 bases and J 3 bases, leaving 11 bases between the germline ends. This CDR3 is CASSRQRYYEQYF. CDR3 nucleotide sequence: TGTGCCAGCAGCCGACAACGGTACTACGAGCAGTACTTC.

This chain uses TRBV2 with TRBJ2-1, with 8 bases fitting TRBD2. The length of the CDR3 is 16 residues. With V trimmed by 7 bases and J by 3 bases, 11 bases remained unmatched. Germline V gene sequence: CDR1 SNHLY, CDR2 FYNNEI. CDR3 coding DNA: TGTGCCAGCACCCTGGGGGCTAGCGGGCTCTACAATGAGCAGTTCTTC. As protein: CASTLGASGLYNEQFF.

This chain links TRBV5-1 with TRBJ2-7, with D possibly matching TRBD1 (6 bases). In germline, CDR1 is SGHRS, CDR2 YFSETQ. The CDR3 length is 15 residues. The ends were cut back, 0 bases at V and 4 bases at J, with 14 bases in the middle. As DNA, the CDR3 is TGCGCCAGCAGCTTGGGTGCAGGGGATATTTACGAGCAGTACTTC. It specifies CASSLGAGDIYEQYF.

The chain has TRBV19 and TRBJ2-7; 9 nucleotides align to TRBD1. Germline loops: CDR1 LNHDA, CDR2 SQIVND (reference sequence). The length of the CDR3 is 9 residues. The CDR3 is CASGGTGSV. The CDR3 nucleotides are TGTGCCAGTGGCGGGACAGGGTCTGTC.

This clonotype was seen more than once but under ten times. The rearrangement uses TRBV7-9 and TRBJ2-2; D gene ambiguous. Trimming removed 5 bases at V and 2 bases at J, with 15 bases between. This CDR3 is built from 16 residues. Germline V gene lookup returns CDR1 SEHNR and CDR2 FQNEAQ (reference sequence). CDR3 bases: TGTGCCAGCAGCCTCGCAGCCACAGTAAACACCGGGGAGCTGTTTTTT. Its protein is CASSLAATVNTGELFF.

The table lists this clonotype with a few counts. The gene calls are TRBV29-1 and TRBJ2-1; D possibly corresponds to TRBD2 (6 bases). V lost 7 bases and J 4 bases, leaving 20 bases between the germline ends. CDR3 length equals 15 residues. Germline V gives CDR1 SQVTM, CDR2 ANQGSEA. The CDR3 spells CSGTAGRAWYNEQFF. The CDR3 DNA is TGCAGCGGGACGGCCGGGAGAGCATGGTACAATGAGCAGTTCTTC.

The rearrangement links TRBV4-2 to TRBJ2-7; TRBD1 matches 7 bases. The junction had 6 bases not matched to a gene; V was cut back by 5 bases and J by 2 bases. This CDR3 spans 14 amino acids. Germline CDR1 is LGHNA and CDR2 is YNFKEQ. The CDR3 spells CASSSTGSTYEQYF. As DNA, the CDR3 is TGTGCCAGCAGCTCGACAGGGTCGACCTACGAGCAGTACTTC.

This chain links TRBV28 with TRBJ1-2; a weak D match, TRBD1 (5 bases). This CDR3 is 18 amino acids long. The germline gives CDR1 MDHEN, CDR2 SYDVKM. The V end was cut by 6 bases, the J end by 8 bases, with 31 bases between. The CDR3 DNA is TGTGCCAGCAGCAACTCGGACGTATCGGGGCGGAGACGAGCCGGCTACACCTTC. Residues: CASSNSDVSGRRRAGYTF.

This clonotype was seen a few times. The chain carries TRBV12-3 or TRBV12-4 and TRBJ2-1, with 7 bases matching TRBD2. Germline trimming cut 6 bases from V and 1 base from J; bases unmatched to any gene: 3. The CDR3 spans 14 residues. For the CDR3, the DNA is TGTGCCAGCAGGGGGGAGGGATCCTACAATGAGCAGTTCTTC. Amino acids: CASRGEGSYNEQFF.

The chain combines TRBV6-5 with TRBJ2-7; no definite D call. The germline V and J ends were trimmed by 2 bases and 5 bases, with 10 bases remaining between them. Per the germline V gene, CDR1 is MNHEY and CDR2 is SVGAGI. The CDR3 totals 13 residues. This CDR3 reads CASSYHGRDEQYF. In nucleotides, the CDR3 is TGTGCCAGCAGTTACCACGGTCGCGACGAGCAGTACTTC.

This clonotype came up a few times. The chain links TRBV7-2 to TRBJ2-2, with TRBD2 matching 8 bases. With 7 bases clipped from V and 5 bases from J, the junction kept 6 bases outside the gene matches. This CDR3 comprises 14 residues. Germline lookup yields CDR1 SGHTA and CDR2 FQGNSA. Here the CDR3 DNA reads TGTGCCAGCAACCCCGGGAGGGGGACCGGGGAGCTGTTTTTT. It specifies CASNPGRGTGELFF.

The CDR3 is CASSQSSGGSGEQFF. In DNA, the CDR3 is TGTGCCAGCTCGCAGAGTAGCGGAGGGAGCGGTGAGCAGTTCTTC. This chain uses TRBV18 with TRBJ2-1, with D possibly being TRBD2 (6 bases). V was trimmed by 6 bases and J by 9 bases, leaving 21 bases between them. Germline CDR1 is KGHSH and CDR2 is LQKENI. The CDR3 has 15 residues.

This clonotype was detected only a few times. This chain joins TRBV7-2 and TRBJ2-7, with 7 bases matching TRBD2. The germline V gene encodes CDR1 SGHTA and CDR2 FQGNSA. V trimming: 7 bases; J trimming: 6 bases; junction bases outside the gene matches: 12. This CDR3 is built from 14 residues. CDR3 loop: CASTLQPGGSEQYF. DNA for the CDR3: TGTGCCAGCACCCTACAACCGGGGGGTTCCGAGCAGTACTTC.

This clonotype was counted between two and nine times. CDR3 sequence: CASSQDYEDEQYF. Written as DNA, the CDR3 is TGCGCCAGCAGCCAAGATTATGAGGACGAGCAGTACTTC. V usage is TRBV4-1 and J usage is TRBJ2-7, with unresolved D. Germline assignment: CDR1 MGHRA and CDR2 YSYEKL. V lost 0 bases to trimming and J lost 5 bases, with 8 bases between them. This CDR3 region has 13 residues.

This clonotype was seen only a few times. The chain joins TRBV7-2 to TRBJ1-1, with TRBD1 identical over 7 bases. The ends lost 5 bases at V and 10 bases at J; junction bases unmatched: 10. CDR1 is SGHTA and CDR2 is FQGNSA in the germline V gene. The CDR3 is 13 residues long. Here the CDR3 DNA reads TGTGCCAGCAGCCAGGGGGGCCGGCGGGGAGCTTTCTTT. It yields the protein CASSQGGRRGAFF.

V gene TRBV20-1 combines with J gene TRBJ1-5, with 7 positions matching TRBD1. The CDR3 has 14 residues. In germline, CDR1 is DFQATT, CDR2 SNEGSKA (reference sequence). Trimming at V came to 6 bases and at J to 4 bases, leaving 9 bases not matched to a gene. The CDR3 coding sequence is TGCAGTGCAGGATATGGGACAGAGAATCAGCCCCAGCATTTT. Translating it yields CSAGYGTENQPQHF.

This clonotype was counted between two and nine times. V gene TRBV7-2 combines with J gene TRBJ1-4, with 7 bases lining up with TRBD1. Germline CDR1 reads SGHTA; CDR2 reads FQGNSA. The CDR3 extends over 16 amino acids. J was trimmed by 7 bases and V by 2 bases; bases with no gene match: 10. DNA of the CDR3: TGTGCCAGCAGCTTAAGAGGGGGCTATCGCGGTGAAAAACTGTTTTTT. Its translation: CASSLRGGYRGEKLFF.

This clonotype appeared a few times. This chain uses TRBV20-1 with TRBJ2-7, with 9 bases aligning to TRBD2. The germline gives CDR1 DFQATT, CDR2 SNEGSKA (reference sequence). The CDR3 is made up of 16 amino acids. V lost 6 bases to trimming and J lost 4 bases; unmatched junction nucleotides: 16. CDR3 sequence: CSARRAGGGYRYEQYF. CDR3 nucleotides: TGCAGTGCCCGACGGGCGGGAGGGGGATATCGATACGAGCAGTACTTC.

Here the CDR3 DNA reads TGTGCCAGCAGCTCCCCTCGACAGGTCTCCTACGAGCAGTACTTC. Protein sequence: CASSSPRQVSYEQYF. This rearrangement joins TRBV7-8 to TRBJ2-7; TRBD1 might be the D (6 bases). CDR1 SGHVS and CDR2 FQNEAQ come from the germline V gene. CDR3 size: 15 residues. Trimming cost V 4 bases and J 0 bases, with 13 bases left between them.

The genes are TRBV29-1 and TRBJ2-4, with D perhaps TRBD1 (6 bases). Deletions cut 6 bases from V and 2 bases from J, with 11 bases between. Germline V CDR1 and CDR2: SQVTM, ANQGSEA. CDR3 length: 13 residues. In DNA, the CDR3 is TGCAGCGTCACAGGGATAACCAAAAACATTCAGTACTTC. This codes for CSVTGITKNIQYF. Looking up the rest from reference TRBV29-1 and TRBJ2-4 gives the full variable domain: SAVISQKPSRDICQRGTSLTIQCQVDSQVTMMFWYRQQPGQSLTLIATANQGSEATYESGFVIDKFPISRPNLTFSTLTVSNMSPEDSSIYLCSVTGITKNIQYFGAGTRLSVL.

This clonotype has just a few counts. The J gene is TRBJ2-7, the V gene TRBV7-9; a weak D match, TRBD2 (5 bases). Germline assignment: CDR1 SEHNR and CDR2 FQNEAQ (reference sequence). The CDR3 is made up of 15 amino acids. V lost 1 base to trimming and J lost 2 bases, with 12 bases between them. DNA for the CDR3: TGTGCCAGCAGCTTAGGCGTAGCGACAACCTACGAGCAGTACTTC. Residues: CASSLGVATTYEQYF.